This paragraph reports one T cell receptor beta chain. Its target is not known. The source of the sample is a study of blood T cells in healthy people across ages. V was cut by 2 bases and J by 5 bases, with 18 bases left in between. The germline V gene has CDR1 SQVTM and CDR2 ANQGSEA. The CDR3 consists of 15 residues. Next came a second PCR, run for about 6 to 11 cycles, which used a sample-barcoded 5' primer along with a J-beta primer mix. TCRdb re-derived calls from the 5' RACE reads in MiXCR, one entry per CDR3 protein. The sample carries some 370,000 distinct CDR3 sequences, about 49% recorded once. Study-wide points: What prevented conclusive comparison of naive and antigen-experienced cells was that PBMCs were unsorted.

The source material was blood. The chain uses TRBV29-1 and TRBJ2-5, with D possibly TRBD2 on 6 matching bases. This clonotype originated in a man between 60 and 75 years old in good health. The CDR3 nucleotides read TGCAGCGTTGAACGTGGCGGGGTAACTGTGGAGACCCAGTACTTC. Translated: CSVERGGVTVETQYF.